The 18 T cell receptor beta chains given below trace back to one sample, sequenced in a study of blood T cell repertoires in COVID-19. Profiling relied on immunoSEQ multiplex PCR, and the TCRdb table lists in-frame clones only, not all of them. Of approximately 81,000 clones in the sample, roughly four fifths are singletons; the top ten hold approximately 7%. The specimen was peripheral blood. These receptors originate from a human donor in a cohort sampled during active COVID-19.

CDR3 sequence: CASSLSGTGSSEQYF. The CDR3 DNA reads TGTGCCAGCAGCCTATCCGGGACAGGGTCGTCCGAGCAGTACTTC. This rearrangement joins TRBV14 to TRBJ2-7; TRBD1 aligns across 9 bases. The J segment lost 6 bases and the V segment lost 4 bases, leaving 10 bases of the junction unmatched. Germline CDR1 reads SGHDN; CDR2 reads FVKESK. The CDR3 has 15 residues.

This chain connects TRBV6-2 or TRBV6-3 to TRBJ1-5, with D hard to call. The CDR3 contains 18 residues. Trimming cost V 2 bases and J 4 bases, with 21 bases left between them. Germline loops: CDR1 MNHEY, CDR2 SVGEGT. The CDR3 is CASSYPKIRRSLNQPQHF. The CDR3 DNA reads as TGTGCCAGCAGTTACCCGAAAATTCGGAGATCACTTAATCAGCCCCAGCATTTT.

Only one count was recorded for this clone. This chain uses TRBV10-3 with TRBJ2-5; the D gene is possibly TRBD1 (5 bases). CDR1 and CDR2 (germline): ENHRY, SYGVKD. The CDR3 is 13 residues long. Trimming pared 4 bases from V and 2 bases from J, leaving 8 bases between. CDR3 protein: CAISVRQQETQYF. The CDR3, as DNA: TGTGCCATCAGTGTTCGACAGCAAGAGACCCAGTACTTC.

The V call is TRBV4-3, the J call TRBJ2-7; 9 positions agree with TRBD1. Germline CDR1 LGHNA, CDR2 YSLEER. Losses at the gene ends were 2 bases for V and 2 bases for J; bases not matched to a gene: 4. The CDR3 spans 15 residues. The CDR3 region has the DNA TGCGCCAGCAGCCAAACCGGGACAGGGACCTACGAGCAGTACTTC. Translated, it gives CASSQTGTGTYEQYF.

The chain recombines TRBV7-3 with TRBJ2-7; 8 bases agree with TRBD2. Trimming cost V 5 bases and J 2 bases; bases outside gene matches: 8. This CDR3 has 15 residues. Germline CDR1 SGHTA, CDR2 FQGTGA. This CDR3 reads CASSRGAGGAYEQYF. The DNA for the CDR3 is TGTGCCAGCAGCCGCGGGGCGGGGGGAGCCTACGAGCAGTACTTC. The full variable domain, with the rest looked up from reference TRBV7-3 and TRBJ2-7, is GAGVSQTPSNKVTEKGKYVELRCDPISGHTALYWYRQSLGQGPEFLIYFQGTGAADDSGLPNDRFFAVRPEGSVSTLKIQRTERGDSAVYLCASSRGAGGAYEQYFGPGTRLTVT.

The gene calls are TRBV6-6 and TRBJ1-1, with no clear D. Trimming stripped 4 bases from V and 5 bases from J, with 14 bases between. The CDR3 sequence is 14 residues long. Germline V gene lookup returns CDR1 MNHNY and CDR2 SVGAGI (reference sequence). Here the CDR3 reads CASSFQARGTEAFF. The CDR3 region has the DNA TGTGCCAGCAGTTTTCAGGCCAGAGGGACTGAAGCTTTCTTT.

This chain links TRBV3-1 (or the pseudogene TRBV3-2) with TRBJ2-7; the match to TRBD2 covers 7 bases. The V gene's germline CDR1 is LGHDT and CDR2 YNNKEL (reference sequence). This CDR3 is built from 13 residues. The trim removed 4 bases at V and 2 bases at J, leaving 2 bases unmatched. This chain's CDR3 is CASSPLAAYEQYF. Written as DNA, the CDR3 is TGTGCCAGCAGCCCGCTAGCGGCCTACGAGCAGTACTTC.

This rearrangement joins TRBV3-1 (or the pseudogene TRBV3-2) to TRBJ1-2, with a possible D match to TRBD1 (5 bases). The germline V gene has CDR1 LGHDT and CDR2 YNNKEL (reference sequence). Trimming cost V 1 base and J 3 bases, with 12 bases left between them. CDR3 size: 15 residues. CDR3 in amino acids: CASSQVLQVDYGYTF. CDR3 DNA sequence: TGTGCCAGCAGCCAAGTATTACAGGTGGACTATGGCTACACCTTC.

In this sample, this clone turned up once. The chain links TRBV7-8 to TRBJ2-1; 7 bases are shared with TRBD2. Germline CDR1 and CDR2: SGHVS and FQNEAQ. The CDR3 contains 13 residues. The V and J ends lost 8 bases and 5 bases, in that order; junction bases with no gene match: 6. This chain's CDR3 is CASEGTKNNEQFF. CDR3 bases: TGTGCCAGCGAAGGGACTAAAAACAATGAGCAGTTCTTC.

V gene TRBV19 combines with J gene TRBJ1-2, with D maybe TRBD1 (5 bases). CDR1 and CDR2 from the germline V gene are LNHDA and SQIVND (reference sequence). The CDR3 runs to 12 residues. V lost 5 bases and J lost 8, with 12 bases in between. The CDR3 nucleotides are TGTGCCAGTAGTTACCTCGGGGGAGGCTACACCTTC. Its protein product is CASSYLGGGYTF.

J is TRBJ2-7 and V is TRBV11-1; 9 bases align to TRBD2. CDR1 and CDR2 (germline): SGHAT, FQDESV (reference sequence). The CDR3 runs to 14 residues. Trimming at V came to 6 bases and at J to 0 bases, leaving 3 bases not matched to a gene. The CDR3 coding sequence is TGTGCCAGCAGGCGACTAGCGGCCTCCTACGAGCAGTACTTC. Its protein product is CASRRLAASYEQYF.

The V and J genes are TRBV5-1 and TRBJ1-5; 8 positions match TRBD1. CDR1 is SGHRS, CDR2 YFSETQ, per germline. The J segment lost 6 bases and the V segment lost 4 bases, leaving 9 bases of the junction unmatched. The CDR3 contains 15 residues. CDR3 residues: CASSQGAQGGQPQHF. In DNA form, the CDR3 reads TGCGCCAGCAGCCAGGGGGCGCAGGGAGGTCAGCCCCAGCATTTT.

V gene TRBV29-1 combines with J gene TRBJ1-2; tentative D call: TRBD1 (5 bases). The ends were cut back, 6 bases at V and 2 bases at J, with 13 bases in the middle. CDR3 length: 13 residues. CDR1 is SQVTM, CDR2 ANQGSEA, per germline. CDR3 bases: TGCAGCGTCGGACACGCCACGAACTATGGCTACACCTTC. This encodes CSVGHATNYGYTF. The entire variable domain, with the rest obtained from reference TRBV29-1 and TRBJ1-2, is as follows: SAVISQKPSRDICQRGTSLTIQCQVDSQVTMMFWYRQQPGQSLTLIATANQGSEATYESGFVIDKFPISRPNLTFSTLTVSNMSPEDSSIYLCSVGHATNYGYTFGSGTRLTVV.

Only one count was recorded for this clone. The chain's CDR3 is CAWNRGFDEQYF. CDR3 nucleotide sequence: TGTGCCTGGAACAGGGGTTTCGACGAGCAGTACTTC. The chain carries TRBV30 and TRBJ2-7; 7 positions agree with TRBD1. This CDR3 is 12 amino acids long. V was pared by 4 bases and J by 5 bases, with 5 bases of the junction left unmatched. The V gene's germline CDR1 is GTSNPN and CDR2 SVGIG (reference sequence).

This chain links TRBV7-5 with TRBJ1-5. TRBV7-5 is noted as a pseudogene. CDR3 length: 14 residues. The CDR3 sequence is CARSHGGRNQPQHF. The CDR3 DNA reads TGTGCCAGAAGCCACGGGGGGCGCAATCAGCCCCAGCATTTT.

The V and J genes are TRBV5-5 and TRBJ1-2, with D possibly matching TRBD1 (5 bases). This CDR3 is 13 amino acids long. Per the germline V gene, CDR1 is SGHKS and CDR2 is YYEKEE (reference sequence). Trimming cost V 4 bases and J 6 bases, with 13 bases left between them. CDR3 coding DNA: TGTGCCAGCAGCCAGACAGCACTGAATGGCTACACCTTC. This encodes CASSQTALNGYTF.

This clone occurred once. The chain carries TRBV23-1 and TRBJ2-7, with TRBD1 identical over 7 bases. TRBV23-1 is identified as an open reading frame with a role that is uncertain. The V and J ends lost 3 bases and 1 base, in that order; junction bases with no gene match: 6. This CDR3 has 15 residues. Here the CDR3 DNA reads TGCGCCAGCAGTCACTCCGGGACAGTTTCCTACGAGCAGTACTTC. This gives the protein CASSHSGTVSYEQYF.

The rearrangement joins TRBV13 to TRBJ1-1, with D possibly TRBD1 on 5 matching bases. Between the trimmed V and J ends, which lost 5 bases and 5 bases, there was a span of 21 bases. The CDR3 spans 16 residues. Germline CDR1 reads PRHDT; CDR2 reads FYEKMQ (reference sequence). CDR3 bases: TGTGCCAGCAGCGCACGGACGGGGCGGAGCGGGACTGAAGCTTTCTTT. The encoded protein is CASSARTGRSGTEAFF.